This T cell receptor (beta chain) was recorded in a study of blood T cell repertoires in COVID-19. At the level of the study: Collection of acute and convalescent COVID-19 samples took place in the United States, Italy and Spain. The analysed material was cDNA or gDNA that came from T cells, B-cell-depleted T cells, or PBMCs.

In this sample, this clone turned up once. The CDR3 loop spans 15 amino acids. Germline loops: CDR1 MNHEY, CDR2 SVGAGI. J lost 1 base, V lost 4 bases, and 3 bases had no gene match. Source study methods: Estimation of nucleated cell counts relied on the amplification of reference gene primers. Here immunoSEQ multiplex PCR was the method, and the copy in TCRdb shows in-frame clones only, minus some. D and trimming come from the DNA, and the V and J calls and clone size come from that table. The sample yields about 80,000 clones, nearly 90% seen once. Sample: peripheral blood. This sequence joins TRBV6-5 and TRBJ1-5; 8 nucleotides match TRBD1. The origin of this receptor is a man between 65 and 79 years old with acute or convalescent COVID-19. DNA of the CDR3: TGTGCCAGCAGTTCGGGACAGGCCAGCAATCAGCCCCAGCATTTT. Translated: CASSSGQASNQPQHF.